Below, 6 T cell receptor beta chains from the same sample are listed, as sequenced in a study of blood T cell repertoires in COVID-19. Clones were sequenced by immunoSEQ multiplex PCR, and TCRdb holds only the in-frame ones, with some missing. Seen here are roughly 380,000 clones, around 90% observed once, and the top ten hold roughly 3.9%. Sequencing input: peripheral blood. The receptors originated from a woman aged 55-70 years with COVID-19, enrolled during active disease.

This clone was counted at least ten times. V is TRBV7-9 and J is TRBJ2-3; TRBD2 matches at 11 bases. Trimming cost V 10 bases and J 0 bases; bases outside gene matches: 3. This CDR3 contains 14 residues. CDR1 is SEHNR, CDR2 FQNEAQ, per germline (reference sequence). The CDR3 sequence is CATLAGGSTDTQYF. The CDR3 DNA follows: TGTGCCACCCTAGCGGGGGGAAGCACAGATACGCAGTATTTT. Combining the CDR3 with reference TRBV7-9 and TRBJ2-3 gives the whole variable domain DTGVSQNPRHKITKRGQNVTFRCDPISEHNRLYWYRQTLGQGPEFLTYFQNEAQLEKSRLLSDRFSAERPKGSFSTLEIQRTEQGDSAMYLCATLAGGSTDTQYFGPGTRLTVL.

The genes are TRBV7-8 and TRBJ1-1, with D tentatively TRBD1 (6 bases). This CDR3 is built from 16 residues. CDR1 is SGHVS, CDR2 FQNEAQ, per germline. V was cut by 1 base and J by 0 bases, with 12 bases left in between. The DNA for the CDR3 is TGTGCCAGCAGCTTAGTGGCGGGGGCGATGAACACTGAAGCTTTCTTT. As protein: CASSLVAGAMNTEAFF.

The V and J genes are TRBV25-1 and TRBJ1-1; D remains unclear. There are 15 residues in the CDR3. The germline CDR1 and CDR2 sequences are MGHDK and SYGVNS. V was cut by 4 bases and J by 1 base, with 13 bases left in between. CDR3 protein: CASSAPLGRNTEAFF. The CDR3, as DNA: TGTGCCAGCAGTGCCCCTCTCGGGAGGAACACTGAAGCTTTCTTT.

V gene TRBV12-5 combines with J gene TRBJ1-2; D may be TRBD1 (5 bases). The germline V and J ends were trimmed by 6 bases and 3 bases, with 23 bases remaining between them. The CDR3 length is 17 residues. From germline, CDR1 is LGHNT and CDR2 FRNRAP. DNA for the CDR3: TGTGCTAGTGGCCTCCAGGGATTCCCCTCTCGCGACTATGGCTACACCTTC. It encodes CASGLQGFPSRDYGYTF.

The rearrangement uses TRBV19 and TRBJ1-3; 11 bases are shared with TRBD1. The germline gives CDR1 LNHDA, CDR2 SQIVND (reference sequence). CDR3 size: 17 residues. V lost 7 bases and J lost 2; bases outside the gene matches: 10. The CDR3 here is CASTATGTGGPGNTIYF. Written as DNA, the CDR3 is TGTGCCAGTACCGCGACCGGGACAGGGGGGCCTGGAAACACCATATATTTT.

This chain uses TRBV5-1 with TRBJ1-2, with 8 positions matching TRBD1. This CDR3 contains 14 residues. Losses at the gene ends were 0 bases for V and 4 bases for J; bases not matched to a gene: 2. Germline-derived CDR1 and CDR2 are SGHRS and YFSETQ. CDR3 loop: CASSLDQGAYGYTF. The CDR3 DNA is TGCGCCAGCAGCTTGGATCAGGGGGCCTATGGCTACACCTTC.